The present entry profiles one T cell receptor beta chain with its context. Germline CDR1 and CDR2: SGHRS and YFSETQ. The CDR3 is made up of 14 amino acids. J was trimmed by 3 bases and V by 6 bases; bases with no gene match: 6. The data are from a study of T cell changes during pregnancy in multiple sclerosis. Produced via immunoSEQ multiplex PCR; TCRdb's table is partial and in-frame only. The table has 40,000 or so clones, roughly nine tenths seen once; the top ten hold around 0.5%. The V call is TRBV5-1, the J call TRBJ2-5, with 9 bases fitting TRBD2. The receptor's source is a female donor in good health, enrolled as a control in a pregnancy study. This material consisted of CD4+ T cells from peripheral blood mononuclear cells, taken in the third trimester of pregnancy. The CDR3 DNA is TGCGCCAGCACACCCATAGCGGGGGAAGAGACCCAGTACTTC. As protein: CASTPIAGEETQYF.